Below are 12 T cell receptor beta chains sequenced from a single sample in a study of blood T cell repertoires in COVID-19. TCRdb's table, derived via immunoSEQ multiplex PCR, lists solely in-frame clones and lacks some. The table records tens of thousands of clones, roughly 85% of them present only once. The sequenced sample was peripheral blood. The receptors originated from a man between 65 and 80 years old in a cohort sampled during active COVID-19.

This clone was seen a single time. V and J are TRBV5-6 and TRBJ1-6; D might be TRBD1 (6 bases). The germline V and J ends were trimmed by 1 base and 7 bases, with 12 bases remaining between them. The CDR3 has 15 amino acids. CDR1 and CDR2 from the germline V gene are SGHDT and YYEEEE. CDR3 in amino acids: CASSLTRQENSPLHF. In nucleotides, the CDR3 is TGTGCCAGCAGCTTGACCCGACAGGAGAATTCACCCCTCCACTTT.

The genes are TRBV5-1 and TRBJ2-3; 7 bases line up with TRBD2. V lost 0 bases, J lost 4 bases, and 11 bases stayed unmatched. The CDR3 runs to 17 residues. Germline assignment: CDR1 SGHRS and CDR2 YFSETQ. The CDR3 coding sequence is TGCGCCAGCAGCTTGGCCCGTCGCGGGAGAGGGTCAGATACGCAGTATTTT. Protein: CASSLARRGRGSDTQYF.

V is TRBV12-3 or TRBV12-4 and J is TRBJ2-1; 14 nucleotides match TRBD2. CDR3 length equals 13 residues. After removal of 6 bases from V and 13 bases from J, the junction contained 5 bases not matched to a gene. Here the CDR3 DNA reads TGTGCCAGCAGGGGGACTAGCGGGAGCGGTCAGTTCTTC. Encoded protein: CASRGTSGSGQFF.

CDR3 coding DNA: TGTGCCAGCAGCCTCAATCCACAGGCGGGCAATCAGCCCCAGCATTTT. This sequence encodes CASSLNPQAGNQPQHF. The V and J genes are TRBV11-2 and TRBJ1-5; D may be TRBD1 (5 bases). V gave up 5 bases and J gave up 2 bases, with 16 bases separating them. The CDR3 length is 16 residues. CDR1 and CDR2 from the germline V gene are SGHAT and FQNNGV.

The rearrangement uses TRBV27 and TRBJ1-6; 9 positions match TRBD1. The CDR3 has 15 residues. Germline-derived CDR1 and CDR2 are MNHEY and SMNVEV (reference sequence). Unmatched junction bases numbered 6, after V lost 6 bases and J lost 6 bases. The CDR3 DNA is TGTGCCAGCAGAACCGGGACAGGGACTAATTCACCCCTCCACTTT. This sequence encodes CASRTGTGTNSPLHF.

This chain uses TRBV19 with TRBJ2-1, with 7 bases that match TRBD2. With V trimmed by 3 bases and J by 0 bases, 2 bases remained unmatched. There are 15 residues in the CDR3. Germline V CDR1 and CDR2: LNHDA, SQIVND (reference sequence). The CDR3 here is CASSMGGSSYNEQFF. Written as DNA, the CDR3 is TGTGCCAGTAGTATGGGGGGGAGCTCCTACAATGAGCAGTTCTTC. Based on the CDR3 plus reference TRBV19 and TRBJ2-1, the full variable domain is DGGITQSPKYLFRKEGQNVTLSCEQNLNHDAMYWYRQDPGQGLRLIYYSQIVNDFQKGDIAEGYSVSREKKESFPLTVTSAQKNPTAFYLCASSMGGSSYNEQFFGPGTRLTVL.

The chain links TRBV6-5 to TRBJ2-7; 10 nucleotides align to TRBD2. Germline loops: CDR1 MNHEY, CDR2 SVGAGI. This CDR3 contains 16 residues. The ends lost 0 bases at V and 4 bases at J; junction bases unmatched: 6. The CDR3, as DNA: TGTGCCAGCAGTTACTCGGCCCTAGCGGGGGAGTACGAGCAGTACTTC. Its translation is CASSYSALAGEYEQYF.

V and J are TRBV6-1 and TRBJ1-5; possibly TRBD1 for D (5 bases). V lost 0 bases and J 1 base, leaving 31 bases between the germline ends. The CDR3 sequence is 23 residues long. The germline V gene has CDR1 MNHNS and CDR2 SASEGT. The CDR3 loop reads CASSEALLGRGARGRWSNQPQHF. The CDR3 nucleotides read TGTGCCAGCAGTGAAGCACTGTTGGGGAGAGGAGCGCGGGGGAGGTGGAGCAATCAGCCCCAGCATTTT.

This clone appeared a single time. The rearrangement uses TRBV10-3 and TRBJ1-6, with TRBD1 identical over 7 bases. The CDR3 consists of 14 residues. CDR1 is ENHRY and CDR2 is SYGVKD in the germline V gene. V trimming: 10 bases; J trimming: 7 bases; junction bases outside the gene matches: 10. For the CDR3, the DNA is TGTGCCACAAACGAGGGGGCGGGGAATTCACCCCTCCACTTT. This translates into CATNEGAGNSPLHF.

The chain uses TRBV28 and TRBJ1-2, with D hard to call. CDR3 length: 12 residues. Germline V gives CDR1 MDHEN, CDR2 SYDVKM. Trimming left V 6 bases short and J 8 bases short, with 13 bases between. CDR3 sequence (DNA): TGTGCCAGCAGACCAACTATGCGGGGCTACACCTTC. It is translated as CASRPTMRGYTF.

The chain joins TRBV7-9 to TRBJ2-7, with a possible D match to TRBD2 (6 bases). Germline V gene data show CDR1 as SEHNR and CDR2 as FQNEAQ (reference sequence). This CDR3 has 19 amino acids. With 5 bases removed from V and 7 bases from J, the gap between germline ends came to 33 bases. CDR3 sequence: CASSPRWGRTLSLVEEQYF. CDR3 nucleotide sequence: TGTGCCAGCAGCCCTAGGTGGGGGAGGACCCTTTCCCTTGTGGAGGAGCAGTACTTC.

This chain's CDR3 is CASKQASSGANVLTF. The CDR3 DNA reads TGTGCCAGCAAACAGGCAAGCTCTGGGGCCAACGTCCTGACTTTC. V and J are TRBV6-5 and TRBJ2-6, with D possibly being TRBD1 (5 bases). Germline loops: CDR1 MNHEY, CDR2 SVGAGI. This CDR3 comprises 15 residues. The V and J ends lost 7 bases and 0 bases respectively, with 10 bases between them.